This TCR beta chain was profiled in a study of molecular identifiers for immune sequencing clone quantification. Study-level results: With a barcode shared among identical TCR molecules, highly expanded clone sizes could be underestimated.

This clonotype appeared many times. The antigen remains unidentified. Methods described previously were used for bulk TCR libraries, and listed TCR primers were applied. TCRdb recomputed calls from the PCR reads with MiXCR, one row per CDR3 protein. In the table there are 490,000 or so distinct CDR3 sequences, about a quarter of which are singletons. The V end was cut by 0 bases, the J end by 3 bases, with 6 bases between. Germline V lookup: CDR1 MGHRA, CDR2 YSYEKL. This CDR3 comprises 13 residues. The chain carries TRBV4-1 and TRBJ2-7; possible D gene TRBD2, 5 bases. This sequence was found in a human donor in good health. Some libraries in this study had Jurkat cell RNA spiked in. Material: naive CD8+ T cells from blood, with Jurkat cell RNA spiked in. Subset described: FACS-sorted CD8+CD4-CCR7+CD45RA+ naive T cells. This chain's CDR3 is CASSQDGGYEQYF. In DNA form, the CDR3 reads TGCGCCAGCAGCCAAGACGGAGGCTACGAGCAGTACTTC.